The T cell receptor beta chain described here comes from a study of T cell responses to AZD1222 COVID-19 vaccine. Germline CDR1 ENHRY, CDR2 SYGVKD. The V gene lost 1 base and the J gene lost 4 bases, with 4 bases spanning the gap. CDR3 size: 12 residues. Assay: immunoSEQ multiplex PCR; the TCRdb copy retains only in-frame clones and omits some. The table records 88,000 or so clones, roughly 91% of them present only once. The sample here was peripheral blood, taken 28 days after the second AZD1222 dose. The TCR was taken from an adult who received the AZD1222 COVID-19 vaccine. The chain joins TRBV10-3 to TRBJ1-2; D gene unclear. CDR3 in DNA: TGTGCCATCAGTGAGTTGATCTATGGCTACACCTTC. The encoded protein is CAISELIYGYTF.